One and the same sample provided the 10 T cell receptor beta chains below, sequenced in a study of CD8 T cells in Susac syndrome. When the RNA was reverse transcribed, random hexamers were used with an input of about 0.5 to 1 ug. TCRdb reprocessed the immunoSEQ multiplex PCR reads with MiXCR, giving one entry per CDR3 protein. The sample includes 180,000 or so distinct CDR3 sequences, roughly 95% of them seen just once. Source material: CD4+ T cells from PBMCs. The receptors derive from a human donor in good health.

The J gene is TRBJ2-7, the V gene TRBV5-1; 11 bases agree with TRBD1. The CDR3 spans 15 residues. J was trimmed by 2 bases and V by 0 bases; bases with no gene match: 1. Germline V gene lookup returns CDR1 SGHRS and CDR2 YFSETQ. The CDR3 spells CASSLAGQGAYEQYF. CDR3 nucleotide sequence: TGCGCCAGCAGCTTGGCGGGACAGGGGGCCTACGAGCAGTACTTC.

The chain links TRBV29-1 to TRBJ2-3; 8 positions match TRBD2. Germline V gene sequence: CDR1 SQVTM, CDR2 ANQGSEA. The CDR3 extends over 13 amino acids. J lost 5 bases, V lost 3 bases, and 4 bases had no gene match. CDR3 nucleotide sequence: TGCAGCGTTGAGGCGGGAGGCCAAGATACGCAGTATTTT. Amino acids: CSVEAGGQDTQYF.

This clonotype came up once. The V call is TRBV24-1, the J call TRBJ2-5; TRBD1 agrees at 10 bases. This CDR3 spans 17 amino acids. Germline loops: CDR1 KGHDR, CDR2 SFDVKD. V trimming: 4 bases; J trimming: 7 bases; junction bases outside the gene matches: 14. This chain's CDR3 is CATSESRDRGPQGTQYF. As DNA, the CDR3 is TGTGCCACCAGTGAATCCCGGGACAGGGGACCTCAGGGGACCCAGTACTTC.

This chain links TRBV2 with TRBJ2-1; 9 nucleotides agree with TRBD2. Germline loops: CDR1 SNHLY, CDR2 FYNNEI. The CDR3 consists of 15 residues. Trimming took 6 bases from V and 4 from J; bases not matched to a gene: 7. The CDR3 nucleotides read TGTGCCAGCAGAGTAGGACTAGCGTCGTACAATGAGCAGTTCTTC. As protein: CASRVGLASYNEQFF.

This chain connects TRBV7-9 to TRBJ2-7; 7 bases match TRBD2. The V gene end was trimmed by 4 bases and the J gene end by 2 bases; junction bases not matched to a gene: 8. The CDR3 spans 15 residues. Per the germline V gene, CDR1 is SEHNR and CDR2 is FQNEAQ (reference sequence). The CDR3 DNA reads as TGTGCCAGCAGCTCAGGGCGGGAGTTTCCCTACGAGCAGTACTTC. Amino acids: CASSSGREFPYEQYF.

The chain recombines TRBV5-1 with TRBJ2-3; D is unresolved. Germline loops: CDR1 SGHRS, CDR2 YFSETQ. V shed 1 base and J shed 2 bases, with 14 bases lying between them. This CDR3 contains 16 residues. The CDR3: CASSLPGPTNTDTQYF. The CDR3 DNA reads TGCGCCAGCAGCTTGCCAGGACCAACGAACACAGATACGCAGTATTTT.

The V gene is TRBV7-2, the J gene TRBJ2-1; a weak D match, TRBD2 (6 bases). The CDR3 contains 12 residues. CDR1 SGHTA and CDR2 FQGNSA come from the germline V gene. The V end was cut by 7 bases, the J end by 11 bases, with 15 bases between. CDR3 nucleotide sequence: TGTGCCAGCACCCTGAGCGGGCTGAAGCAGTTCTTC. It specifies CASTLSGLKQFF. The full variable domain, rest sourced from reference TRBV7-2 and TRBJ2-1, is GAGVSQSPSNKVTEKGKDVELRCDPISGHTALYWYRQSLGQGLEFLIYFQGNSAPDKSGLPSDRFSAERTGGSVSTLTIQRTQQEDSAVYLCASTLSGLKQFFGPGTRLTVL.

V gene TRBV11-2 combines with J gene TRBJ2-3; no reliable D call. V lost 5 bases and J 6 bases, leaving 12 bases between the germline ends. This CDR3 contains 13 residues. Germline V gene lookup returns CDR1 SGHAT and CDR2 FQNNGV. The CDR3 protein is CASSADRYDTQYF. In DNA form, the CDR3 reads TGTGCCAGCAGCGCCGATAGATATGATACGCAGTATTTT.

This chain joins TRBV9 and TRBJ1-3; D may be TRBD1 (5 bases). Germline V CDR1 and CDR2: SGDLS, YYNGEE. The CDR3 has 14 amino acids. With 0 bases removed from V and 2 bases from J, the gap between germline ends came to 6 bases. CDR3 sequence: CASSVAGPGNTIYF. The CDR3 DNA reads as TGTGCCAGCAGCGTAGCAGGGCCTGGAAACACCATATATTTT. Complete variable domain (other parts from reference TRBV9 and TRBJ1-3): DSGVTQTPKHLITATGQRVTLRCSPRSGDLSVYWYQQSLDQGLQFLIQYYNGEERAKGNILERFSAQQFPDLHSELNLSSLELGDSALYFCASSVAGPGNTIYFGEGSWLTVV.

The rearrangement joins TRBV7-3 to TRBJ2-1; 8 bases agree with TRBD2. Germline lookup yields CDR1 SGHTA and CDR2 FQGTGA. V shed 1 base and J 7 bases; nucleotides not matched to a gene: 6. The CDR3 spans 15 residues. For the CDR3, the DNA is TGTGCCAGCAGCTTAAAAGCGGGAGTAGGGAATGAGCAGTTCTTC. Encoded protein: CASSLKAGVGNEQFF.